Following are 12 T cell receptor beta chains from one sample sequenced in a study of monozygotic twins with inflammatory bowel disease. TCRdb re-called the 5' RACE reads and catalogs CDR3 proteins one per entry, DNA excluded. Its table records fewer than 200,000 distinct CDR3 sequences. The sample was blood. All receptors derive from a human donor with ulcerative colitis or Crohn's disease, or a healthy co-twin of an affected twin (not recorded which).

This chain connects TRBV7-9 to TRBJ2-1; TCRdb calls TRBD1, which cannot be checked without DNA. This CDR3 contains 14 residues. Germline V CDR1 and CDR2: SEHNR, FQNEAQ (reference sequence). This CDR3 is CASSLDRGDNEQFF.

The CDR3 protein is CASSPRTSSSYEQYF. The rearrangement uses TRBV7-6 and TRBJ2-7. There are 15 residues in the CDR3. Germline CDR1 reads SGHVS; CDR2 reads FNYEAQ.

The rearrangement joins TRBV11-2 to TRBJ2-7; TCRdb names TRBD2, which stays unverified in the absence of DNA. Germline CDR1 and CDR2: SGHAT and FQNNGV. This CDR3 has 15 amino acids. CDR3 protein: CASSFTSGSSGEQYF.

The chain has TRBV3-1 and TRBJ1-2. CDR3 size: 13 residues. Germline values: CDR1 LGHDT, CDR2 YNNKEL (reference sequence). This CDR3 reads CASSQAAEYGYTF. The full variable domain, in which reference TRBV3-1 and TRBJ1-2 provide the parts outside the CDR3, is DTAVSQTPKYLVTQMGNDKSIKCEQNLGHDTMYWYKQDSKKFLKIMFSYNNKELIINETVPNRFSPKSPDKAHLNLHINSLELGDSAVYFCASSQAAEYGYTFGSGTRLTVV.

The chain uses TRBV12-3 or TRBV12-4 and TRBJ1-1; the TRBD1 assignment by TCRdb is unverifiable without DNA. This CDR3 is built from 17 residues. The CDR3 reads CASRPDRGSPMNTEAFF.

This chain connects TRBV7-3 to TRBJ2-2. Germline-derived CDR1 and CDR2 are SGHTA and FQGTGA. The CDR3 is 15 amino acids. The CDR3 reads CASSPGGSDTGELFF.

This rearrangement joins TRBV7-2 to TRBJ1-2; the D call from TCRdb, TRBD1, cannot be confirmed without DNA. This CDR3 region has 15 residues. Germline V gene lookup returns CDR1 SGHTA and CDR2 FQGNSA. The CDR3 reads CASSSAWTGVYGYTF.

The V call is TRBV20-1, the J call TRBJ1-1; TCRdb returns TRBD1, unconfirmable since there is no DNA. Germline V CDR1 and CDR2: DFQATT, SNEGSKA (reference sequence). This CDR3 is built from 13 residues. The CDR3 region is CSARWDRDTEAFF.

This rearrangement joins TRBV28 to TRBJ2-1; TCRdb gives TRBD1 as the D gene, but with no DNA this cannot be confirmed. Germline-derived CDR1 and CDR2 are MDHEN and SYDVKM. CDR3 length: 17 amino acids. The CDR3 reads CASSSPGSAHIYNEQFF.

The chain employs TRBV5-1 and TRBJ1-5; TCRdb picks TRBD1, but there is no DNA to check that call. Germline assignment: CDR1 SGHRS and CDR2 YFSETQ. The CDR3 contains 16 residues. CDR3 sequence: CASSLGPGYSNQPQHF. The complete variable domain, with remaining parts taken from reference TRBV5-1 and TRBJ1-5, reads KAGVTQTPRYLIKTRGQQVTLSCSPISGHRSVSWYQQTPGQGLQFLFEYFSETQRNKGNFPGRFSGRQFSNSRSEMNVSTLELGDSALYLCASSLGPGYSNQPQHFGDGTRLSIL.

This chain's CDR3 is CASSSFGSGGGETQYF. The chain uses TRBV12-3 or TRBV12-4 and TRBJ2-5; TCRdb calls TRBD2, which cannot be checked without DNA. The CDR3 has 16 amino acids.

The V call is TRBV7-2, the J call TRBJ2-1. Germline assignment: CDR1 SGHTA and CDR2 FQGNSA. The CDR3 runs 13 residues. The CDR3 protein is CASSLVFSNEQFF.